This entry concerns a single T cell receptor beta chain. This entry belongs to a study of blood T cell repertoires in COVID-19. Method: immunoSEQ multiplex PCR; TCRdb's copy keeps in-frame clones and lacks some. The sample lists around 700,000 clones; about nine tenths were seen once. The germline CDR1 and CDR2 sequences are KGHSH and LQKENI. J was trimmed by 3 bases and V by 2 bases; bases with no gene match: 0. The CDR3 covers 14 residues. The clonotype was recovered from a woman aged 18-29 years with acute or convalescent COVID-19. Sequencing input: peripheral blood. V usage is TRBV18 and J usage is TRBJ2-2, with 7 positions matching TRBD2. DNA of the CDR3: TGTGCCAGCTCACCAACTAGCGACACCGGGGAGCTGTTTTTT. Its protein product is CASSPTSDTGELFF.